This TCR beta chain derives from a study of cytomegalovirus exposure and HLA in healthy donors. Study-wide results and caveats: Further analysis was carried out later, and it showed several of the most significant clusters appearing linked to common viral pathogens.

Germline V gene sequence: CDR1 SNHLY, CDR2 FYNNEI. This CDR3 has 13 residues. Unmatched junction bases numbered 4, after V lost 6 bases and J lost 3 bases. It was with 60 Vbeta and 13 Jbeta primers that the PCR ran. Profiled with immunoSEQ multiplex PCR; TCRdb holds only in-frame clones, not every one. There are 110,000 to 150,000 clones in the sample; about two thirds occur only once, and less than 5% lies in the top ten. Comment on this clone: What it recognizes is unknown.

Sequenced input: PBMCs. V gene TRBV2 combines with J gene TRBJ1-1, with 7 bases matching TRBD1. This TCR was recovered from a man between 60 and 70 years old in good health and CMV-seronegative. The CDR3 here is CASRVTGDTEAFF. CDR3 in DNA: TGTGCCAGCAGGGTAACAGGGGACACTGAAGCTTTCTTT. Full variable domain (remainder filled in from reference TRBV2 and TRBJ1-1): EPEVTQTPSHQVTQMGQEVILRCVPISNHLYFYWYRQILGQKVEFLVSFYNNEISEKSEIFDDQFSVERPDGSNFTLKIRSTKLEDSAMYFCASRVTGDTEAFFGQGTRLTVV.